These 30 T cell receptor beta chains were sequenced from one sample in a study of T cells in women clearing cervical HPV infection. Sequencing used immunoSEQ multiplex PCR; TCRdb keeps in-frame clones, though not all of them. The specimen's table records 34,000 or so clones. The sample was blood buffy coat. These receptors were obtained from a woman aged 18 to 75 with a cervical HPV16 infection that either progressed to CIN3+ or cleared (not recorded which).

Turning to this clone: The CDR3 end lies 3 residues beyond the end of the read and is filled in from the germline J gene. This chain uses TRBV2 with TRBJ1-2; D is undetermined. This CDR3 comprises 15 residues. The germline CDR1 and CDR2 sequences are SNHLY and FYNNEI. V was shortened by 5 bases and J by 4 bases, with 17 bases between the two germline ends. This CDR3 is CASSSPGRPVYGYTF. The CDR3 bases that were read are TGTGCCAGCAGTTCACCGGGTAGGCCAGTCTATGGC.

Regarding this clone: The CDR3 end is not reached by the read, which stops 3 residues before it; the germline J gene fills it in. The chain employs TRBV30 and TRBJ2-2, with 8 positions matching TRBD1. This CDR3 comprises 15 residues. Germline CDR1 reads GTSNPN; CDR2 reads SVGIG (reference sequence). CDR3 DNA (partial): TGTGCCTGTTCGCGAGACAGGGGTACTAATGAAAAG. It specifies CACSRDRGTNEK. The whole CDR3 reads CACSRDRGTNEKLFF. Drawing the rest from reference TRBV30 and TRBJ2-2, the complete variable domain is SQTIHQWPATLVQPVGSPLSLECTVEGTSNPNLYWYRQAAGRGLQLLFYSVGIGQISSEVPQNLSASRPQDRQFILSSKKLLLSDSGFYLCACSRDRGTNEKLFFGEGSRLTVL.

Details on this clone: The read gets to within 3 residues of the CDR3 end, and the germline J gene fills in the rest. The V call is TRBV7-8, the J call TRBJ2-2; TRBD2 matches at 7 bases. The CDR3 runs to 14 residues. The germline gives CDR1 SGHVS, CDR2 FQNEAQ. This chain's CDR3 is CASSPRGRGEKLFF. The CDR3 bases that were read are TGTGCCAGCAGCCCTCGGGGGAGGGGTGAAAAG.

To note about this clone: The read ends 3 residues before the CDR3 terminus; that terminus is restored from the germline J gene. This sequence joins TRBV19 and TRBJ2-1, with no clear D. The germline V gene encodes CDR1 LNHDA and CDR2 SQIVND (reference sequence). The CDR3 is 13 residues long. The ends were cut back, 9 bases at V and 8 bases at J, with 17 bases in the middle. The CDR3 reads CASSVKMVYEQFF. The sequenced part of the CDR3 DNA is TGTGCCAGCAGCGTAAAGATGGTTTATGAG.

Worth noting for this clone: The CDR3 goes on 3 residues after the read ends, and that part is filled in from the germline J gene. The same CDR3 also results from other DNA sequences found in this sample. The rearrangement links TRBV30 to TRBJ1-3, with unresolved D. This CDR3 contains 14 residues. V gave up 4 bases and J gave up 3 bases, with 13 bases separating them. Germline V CDR1 and CDR2: GTSNPN, SVGIG (reference sequence). The DNA read from the CDR3 is TGTGCCTGGAAGCGGGCTGTTATTGGAAACACC. It yields the protein CAWKRAVIGNT. The entire CDR3 protein reads CAWKRAVIGNTIYF.

Worth noting for this clone: Read sequence stops 3 residues before the CDR3 end, and the germline J gene provides the missing end. The gene calls are TRBV20-1 and TRBJ1-1, with D possibly TRBD1 on 5 matching bases. The V end lost 3 bases, the J end lost 7 bases, and 27 bases lay between the germline ends. Germline values: CDR1 DFQATT, CDR2 SNEGSKA (reference sequence). The CDR3 covers 17 residues. The CDR3 spells CSARARGVRQLLDEAFF. The part of the CDR3 DNA that was read is TGCAGTGCTAGGGCCAGAGGGGTACGACAGCTACTCGATGAA.

A note on this clone: The read ends 3 residues early relative to the CDR3; the germline J gene fills the gap. In the same sample, other DNA sequences code for this CDR3. V is TRBV5-6 and J is TRBJ1-2; D may be TRBD1 (5 bases). Germline V CDR1 and CDR2: SGHDT, YYEEEE. This CDR3 is built from 14 residues. The CDR3 loop is CASSLTGGKGGYTF. The sequenced part of the CDR3 DNA is TGTGCCAGCAGCTTAACGGGGGGAAAAGGGGGC. The entire variable domain, with the rest obtained from reference TRBV5-6 and TRBJ1-2, is as follows: DAGVTQSPTHLIKTRGQQVTLRCSPKSGHDTVSWYQQALGQGPQFIFQYYEEEERQRGNFPDRFSGHQFPNYSSELNVNALLLGDSALYLCASSLTGGKGGYTFGSGTRLTVV.

About this clone itself: One end of the junction varies from germline; a read error may be responsible. The read ends 3 residues early relative to the CDR3; the germline J gene fills the gap. The identical CDR3 is also encoded by other nucleotide sequences in the sample. V is TRBV5-1 and J is TRBJ1-3, with a weak D call TRBD1 (6 bases). CDR1 and CDR2 (germline): SGHRS, YFSETQ. The CDR3 sequence is 16 residues long. The CDR3 DNA, read in part, is TGCGCCAGCAGCCCGGACAGTCAGAGCTCTGGAAACACT. Protein: CASSPDSQSSGNT. The whole CDR3 protein reads CASSPDSQSSGNTIYF.

On this clone: The read ends 3 residues shy of where the CDR3 ends; the end is completed using the germline J gene. V gene TRBV10-1 combines with J gene TRBJ2-2, with a tentative D call TRBD1 (6 bases). V was clipped by 5 bases and J by 3 bases, with 10 bases between them. Germline lookup yields CDR1 WNHNN and CDR2 SYGVQD (reference sequence). This CDR3 has 14 residues. The DNA read from the CDR3 is TGCGCCAGCAGTTCACAGGGATACACCGGGGAG. Its translation is CASSSQGYTGE. The CDR3 as a whole reads CASSSQGYTGELFF.

Of note for this clone: The CDR3 end lies 3 residues beyond the end of the read and is filled in from the germline J gene. The chain joins TRBV4-1 to TRBJ1-4; 9 bases agree with TRBD1. The CDR3 contains 14 residues. Germline lookup yields CDR1 MGHRA and CDR2 YSYEKL. CDR3 DNA, as far as it was read: TGCGCCAGCAGCCAGACAGGGGGTCTCTCACCA. As protein: CASSQTGGLSP. The whole CDR3 sequence reads CASSQTGGLSPLFF.

In regard to this clone: The read ends 3 residues shy of where the CDR3 ends; the end is completed using the germline J gene. The chain has TRBV20-1 and TRBJ2-7, with 7 bases identical to TRBD1. CDR3 length: 14 residues. Germline assignment: CDR1 DFQATT and CDR2 SNEGSKA (reference sequence). The ends lost 5 bases at V and 4 bases at J; junction bases unmatched: 11. CDR3 DNA, as far as it was read: TGCAGTGCTCTGGACAGGCGGCTCTTGTACGAG. This gives the protein CSALDRRLLYE. The entire CDR3 reads CSALDRRLLYEQYF.

On this clone itself: Read coverage stops 3 residues before the CDR3 terminus; the germline J gene supplies the remainder. V usage is TRBV20-1 and J usage is TRBJ2-1, with TRBD2 identical over 8 bases. V was pared by 5 bases and J by 7 bases, with 10 bases of the junction left unmatched. This CDR3 comprises 14 residues. Germline V CDR1 and CDR2: DFQATT, SNEGSKA (reference sequence). The CDR3 bases that were read are TGCAGTGCTGGGGGCGGAGCGGGGGAGAATGAG. This encodes CSAGGGAGENE. The whole CDR3 sequence reads CSAGGGAGENEQFF.

With respect to this clone: The CDR3 end lies 3 residues beyond the end of the read and is filled in from the germline J gene. V gene TRBV20-1 combines with J gene TRBJ2-7; 12 bases fit TRBD1. Trimming at V came to 6 bases and at J to 5 bases, leaving 11 bases not matched to a gene. Germline loops: CDR1 DFQATT, CDR2 SNEGSKA (reference sequence). This CDR3 region has 15 residues. CDR3 DNA (partial): TGCAGTGCCCCGAGAGGGACAGGGGGCTGGAACGAG. This codes for CSAPRGTGGWNE. The CDR3, in full, reads CSAPRGTGGWNEQYF.

As regards this clone: The read terminates 3 residues before the CDR3 end, so the remaining end is supplied by the germline J gene. The chain recombines TRBV5-1 with TRBJ1-2; no definite D call. Looked up from germline, CDR1 is SGHRS and CDR2 is YFSETQ. V gave up 6 bases and J gave up 2 bases, with 11 bases separating them. The CDR3 totals 13 residues. CDR3 loop: CASTNSQNYGYTF. The part of the CDR3 DNA that was read is TGCGCCAGCACAAACAGCCAAAACTATGGC. Full variable domain (outside the CDR3, taken from reference TRBV5-1 and TRBJ1-2): KAGVTQTPRYLIKTRGQQVTLSCSPISGHRSVSWYQQTPGQGLQFLFEYFSETQRNKGNFPGRFSGRQFSNSRSEMNVSTLELGDSALYLCASTNSQNYGYTFGSGTRLTVV.

About this clone itself: The sequenced fragment ends 3 residues before the CDR3 boundary, so the rest is inferred from the germline J gene. This sequence joins TRBV7-2 and TRBJ2-5; the match to TRBD1 covers 7 bases. The CDR3 is 14 amino acids. Germline V CDR1 and CDR2: SGHTA, FQGNSA. With V trimmed by 4 bases and J by 0 bases, 2 bases remained unmatched. The CDR3 bases that were read are TGTGCCAGCAGCTACGGACAGGACCAAGAGACC. Translated, it gives CASSYGQDQET. The whole CDR3 protein reads CASSYGQDQETQYF.

Concerning this clone itself: The observed sequence ends 3 residues before the CDR3 terminus, with the missing tail filled in from the germline J gene. The V call is TRBV18, the J call TRBJ2-3; the match to TRBD1 covers 9 bases. The CDR3 length is 15 residues. CDR1 and CDR2 (germline): KGHSH, LQKENI. The CDR3 sequence is CASSPDRGGNQPQYF. The covered CDR3 bases are TGTGCCAGCTCACCGGACAGGGGAGGCAATCAGCCG.

Concerning this clone: The read terminates 3 residues ahead of where the CDR3 ends, so the germline J gene completes it. V is TRBV7-2 and J is TRBJ2-1; possibly TRBD1 for D (6 bases). This CDR3 comprises 14 residues. Germline V CDR1 and CDR2: SGHTA, FQGNSA. Trimming pared 2 bases from V and 7 bases from J, leaving 12 bases between. The sequenced part of the CDR3 DNA is TGTGCCAGCAGCTTACAGGCAGGGGCGAATGAG. This codes for CASSLQAGANE. The complete CDR3 sequence is CASSLQAGANEQFF.

Measured by frequency, this clone is medium-sized (0.01 to 0.1%). The CDR3 extends 3 residues past the end of the read, so its final part is completed from the germline J gene. V usage is TRBV18 and J usage is TRBJ2-4; TRBD1 aligns across 7 bases. CDR1 and CDR2 (germline): KGHSH, LQKENI. Trimming took 0 bases from V and 0 from J; bases not matched to a gene: 8. The CDR3 is made up of 18 amino acids. The CDR3 loop is CASSPPSRGPLAKNIQYF. Incomplete CDR3 DNA: TGTGCCAGCTCACCACCGAGTAGGGGGCCTTTAGCCAAAAACATT.

Note on this clone: The read finishes 3 residues shy of the CDR3 end, and the germline J gene is used to complete it. The genes are TRBV20-1 and TRBJ2-3, with 7 bases matching TRBD1. The ends lost 6 bases at V and 2 bases at J; junction bases unmatched: 8. The CDR3 length is 14 residues. The germline CDR1 and CDR2 sequences are DFQATT and SNEGSKA (reference sequence). The CDR3 loop reads CSAAPGQPTDTQYF. The sequenced part of the CDR3 DNA is TGCAGTGCGGCTCCGGGACAGCCCACAGATACG.

Worth noting for this clone: The CDR3 is cut off 3 residues early in the read; its end comes from the germline J gene. The chain combines TRBV5-1 with TRBJ2-5; D is perhaps TRBD2 (6 bases). Trimming shortened V by 0 bases and J by 5 bases, and 11 bases separated the two germline ends. Germline V gives CDR1 SGHRS, CDR2 YFSETQ. This CDR3 comprises 14 residues. CDR3 DNA (partial): TGCGCCAGCAGCTTGGTCGGGGGTGTGGAGACC. This gives the protein CASSLVGGVET. The complete CDR3 reads CASSLVGGVETQYF.

Notes on this clone: The read terminates 3 residues ahead of where the CDR3 ends, so the germline J gene completes it. The rearrangement links TRBV2 to TRBJ1-5, with D maybe TRBD1 (5 bases). V was shortened by 1 base and J by 7 bases, with 17 bases between the two germline ends. The CDR3 runs 16 residues. Germline values: CDR1 SNHLY, CDR2 FYNNEI. The DNA read from the CDR3 is TGTGCCAGCAGTGAAGAGTCGGGCAGGGTAGGCCAGCCC. It encodes CASSEESGRVGQP. The complete CDR3 protein is CASSEESGRVGQPQHF.

Comment on this clone: The DNA ends 3 residues before the CDR3 does, and the rest of the CDR3 is filled in from the germline J gene. V is TRBV20-1 and J is TRBJ2-4; possible D gene TRBD1, 6 bases. Germline V CDR1 and CDR2: DFQATT, SNEGSKA (reference sequence). The length of the CDR3 is 13 residues. CDR3 amino acids: CSATDRANYGQYF. CDR3 bases read: TGCAGTGCTACGGACAGAGCTAACTATGGT.

Concerning this clone: Read coverage stops 3 residues before the CDR3 terminus; the germline J gene supplies the remainder. The chain recombines TRBV30 with TRBJ2-2; TRBD1 is a possible D gene (5 bases). Germline lookup yields CDR1 GTSNPN and CDR2 SVGIG (reference sequence). CDR3 length equals 14 residues. The sequenced CDR3 bases are TGTGCCTGGACACTACACTCTGGGGCCAACGTG. Its translation: CAWTLHSGANV. The whole CDR3 sequence is CAWTLHSGANVLFF.

As for this clone: Read data end 3 residues before the CDR3 end; the end is taken from the germline J gene. Other DNA sequences in the sample encode the same CDR3. The chain joins TRBV5-1 to TRBJ1-1; the D is unclear. CDR1 is SGHRS, CDR2 YFSETQ, per germline. The CDR3 is 13 amino acids. The germline V and J ends were trimmed by 0 bases and 5 bases, with 8 bases remaining between them. CDR3 amino acids: CASSLDKNTEAFF. The CDR3 DNA, read in part, is TGCGCCAGCAGCTTGGACAAGAATACTGAA.

As regards this clone: The CDR3 end is not reached by the read, which stops 3 residues before it; the germline J gene fills it in. The chain links TRBV20-1 to TRBJ1-2; TRBD1 is a possible D gene (5 bases). With 4 bases removed from V and 6 bases from J, the gap between germline ends came to 12 bases. Germline lookup yields CDR1 DFQATT and CDR2 SNEGSKA (reference sequence). This CDR3 comprises 12 residues. The CDR3 sequence is CSATSPRDGYTF. CDR3 DNA (partial): TGCAGTGCTACTTCTCCCAGGGATGGC.

A note on this clone: The read halts 3 residues ahead of the CDR3 end, with the missing end drawn from the germline J gene. This sequence joins TRBV18 and TRBJ2-2; maybe TRBD1 (6 bases). V was cut by 3 bases and J by 1 base, with 12 bases left in between. The CDR3 has 16 amino acids. Germline CDR1 is KGHSH and CDR2 is LQKENI. The sequenced CDR3 bases are TGTGCCAGCTCACCTCCCTTGACAGGGAACACCGGGGAG. Translated: CASSPPLTGNTGE. The whole CDR3 reads CASSPPLTGNTGELFF.

As regards this clone: The sequence runs out 3 residues before the end of the CDR3; the remainder is reconstructed from the germline J gene. V usage is TRBV19 and J usage is TRBJ2-7; weak D call: TRBD2 (5 bases). The CDR3 length is 11 residues. Per germline, CDR1 LNHDA and CDR2 SQIVND (reference sequence). Trimming cost V 4 bases and J 4 bases, with 5 bases left between them. The CDR3 sequence is CASSTGYEQYF. Incomplete CDR3 DNA: TGTGCCAGTAGTACGGGGTACGAG.

As regards this clone: Sequencing ends 3 residues short of the CDR3 end; the germline J gene provides the rest. The chain employs TRBV30 and TRBJ1-2; D gene uncertain. Germline lookup yields CDR1 GTSNPN and CDR2 SVGIG (reference sequence). The CDR3 has 11 amino acids. The CDR3 loop reads CAWGKTDTYTF. CDR3 DNA (partial): TGTGCCTGGGGAAAAACAGATACC.

On this clone itself: The read ends 3 residues before the CDR3 terminus; that terminus is restored from the germline J gene. The chain has TRBV7-8 and TRBJ2-1; D remains unclear. The germline V gene encodes CDR1 SGHVS and CDR2 FQNEAQ. The V end was cut by 2 bases, the J end by 8 bases, with 4 bases between. CDR3 length: 11 amino acids. The CDR3 DNA, read in part, is TGTGCCAGCAGCTTAAGGCATGAG. Its translation: CASSLRHE. In full, the CDR3 is CASSLRHEQFF.

Note on this clone: The CDR3 extends 3 residues past the end of the read, so its final part is completed from the germline J gene. The chain carries TRBV15 and TRBJ1-1, with D tentatively TRBD1 (6 bases). Germline values: CDR1 LNHNV, CDR2 YYDKDF (reference sequence). The V and J ends lost 4 bases and 1 base respectively, with 10 bases between them. The CDR3 is 14 residues long. The CDR3: CATSTRGGNTEAFF. CDR3 DNA, as far as it was read: TGTGCCACCAGCACCCGAGGGGGGAACACTGAA.